The rows below give T cell receptor beta chains drawn from one sample of a study of T cell clonotyping in hematopoietic cell transplantation. Profiling relied on immunoSEQ multiplex PCR, and the TCRdb table lists in-frame clones only, not all of them. The sample includes 30,000 to 45,000 clones, 88% of them seen just once. Sequencing was carried out using peripheral blood mononuclear cells. Source of these receptors: a woman aged 40 to 49 in good health. Some clones in this sample may be carry-over from other donors' samples. CDR3s include the opening cysteine and the closing phenylalanine or tryptophan. The D gene is left open where the match is weak. The size of a clone is reported for some rows only, either as once, few or many, or as a class for expanded clones.

-,TRBV11-2,TRBJ1-3,-,CASSLATGNTIYF,TGTGCCAGCAGCTTAGCTACCGGAAACACCATATATTTT
-,TRBV7-2,TRBJ2-7,-,CASSLEDYSQEVGYEQYF,TGTGCCAGCAGCTTAGAGGACTACAGCCAGGAGGTAGGGTACGAGCAGTACTTC
once,TRBV9,TRBJ2-3,-,CASSVGPGSGVDTQYF,TGTGCCAGCAGCGTTGGACCCGGTAGTGGTGTGGATACGCAGTATTTT
-,TRBV9,TRBJ2-5,TRBD2,CASSPWASGIQETQYF,TGTGCCAGCAGCCCCTGGGCTAGCGGGATCCAAGAGACCCAGTACTTC
-,TRBV30,TRBJ1-4,TRBD1,CAWSVTGGDDEKLFF,TGTGCCTGGAGTGTAACAGGGGGCGATGATGAAAAACTGTTTTTT
-,TRBV5-1,TRBJ1-1,-,CASSFTEENTEAFF,TGCGCCAGCAGCTTCACGGAGGAGAACACTGAAGCTTTCTTT
-,TRBV5-1,TRBJ1-4,-,CASSRDSVGGGNEKLFF,TGCGCCAGCAGCCGAGACAGCGTCGGTGGGGGTAATGAAAAACTGTTTTTT
few,TRBV28,TRBJ2-7,-,CASTGPGAYEQYF,TGTGCCAGCACGGGACCGGGCGCCTACGAGCAGTACTTC
once,TRBV5-6,TRBJ1-1,TRBD1,CASSFGTGSTEAFF,TGTGCCAGCAGCTTCGGGACAGGATCCACTGAAGCTTTCTTT
-,TRBV2,TRBJ1-5,-,CASRPDSLFPPQHF,TGTGCCAGCAGACCGGACAGCTTGTTCCCCCCCCAGCATTTT
-,TRBV15,TRBJ2-7,-,CATSRDLGGTTSNSEQYF,TGTGCCACCAGCAGAGATCTTGGGGGAACCACCTCGAATTCCGAGCAGTACTTC
-,TRBV28,TRBJ1-3,-,CASRTTASGNTIYF,TGTGCCAGCCGAACGACAGCCTCTGGAAACACCATATATTTT
-,TRBV6-4,TRBJ2-1,-,CASSESGEVGEQFF,TGTGCCAGCAGTGAGTCCGGGGAGGTTGGTGAGCAGTTCTTC
-,TRBV20-1,TRBJ2-7,-,CSARDEYEQYF,TGCAGTGCTAGGGACGAGTACGAGCAGTACTTC
-,TRBV28,TRBJ1-4,-,CASGEVGYEREKLFF,TGTGCCAGCGGGGAGGTAGGATATGAACGTGAAAAACTGTTTTTT
-,TRBV30,TRBJ2-1,TRBD2,CAWAPPGLAGGPSSYNEQFF,TGTGCCTGGGCCCCACCGGGACTAGCGGGAGGGCCGAGCTCCTACAATGAGCAGTTCTTC
-,TRBV28,TRBJ2-2,-,CASSWGDGELFF,TGTGCCAGCAGTTGGGGAGACGGGGAGCTGTTTTTT
-,TRBV10-2,TRBJ1-1,-,CASRGWGQNLEAFF,TGCGCCAGCAGGGGTTGGGGACAAAACCTTGAAGCTTTCTTT
-,TRBV10-2,TRBJ2-1,-,CASSGRDEQFF,TGCGCCAGCAGTGGGCGGGATGAGCAGTTCTTC
once,TRBV5-1,TRBJ2-6,-,CASSPGTVSGANVLTF,TGCGCCAGCAGCCCCGGGACGGTCTCTGGGGCCAACGTCCTGACTTTC
-,TRBV4-1,TRBJ2-4,TRBD2,CASSQGLAGGPAKNIQYF,TGCGCCAGCAGCCAGGGTTTAGCGGGAGGGCCGGCCAAAAACATTCAGTACTTC
-,TRBV27,TRBJ2-3,-,CASSLGGTDTQYF,TGTGCCAGCAGTTTAGGGGGCACAGATACGCAGTATTTT
few,TRBV4-2,TRBJ1-5,-,CASSLAANQPQHF,TGTGCCAGCAGCCTCGCCGCCAATCAGCCCCAGCATTTT
-,TRBV28,TRBJ2-2,TRBD2,CASRLAGGDTGELFF,TGTGCCAGCAGACTAGCGGGAGGGGACACCGGGGAGCTGTTTTTT
-,TRBV11-2,TRBJ2-5,-,CASSGDWGQETQYF,TGTGCCAGCAGCGGGGACTGGGGACAAGAGACCCAGTACTTC
-,TRBV5-1,TRBJ2-1,-,CASSLSGLDYNEQFF,TGCGCCAGCAGCTTGTCCGGACTGGATTACAATGAGCAGTTCTTC
once,TRBV6-6,TRBJ2-7,-,CAIVYEQYF,TGTGCCATAGTCTACGAGCAGTACTTC
-,TRBV4-1,TRBJ1-5,TRBD1,CASSQAGGRQPQHF,TGCGCCAGCAGCCAAGCAGGGGGCAGGCAGCCCCAGCATTTT
-,TRBV5-6,TRBJ2-2,-,CASSPSGRGFTGELFF,TGTGCCAGCAGCCCAAGTGGGAGGGGGTTCACCGGGGAGCTGTTTTTT
-,TRBV25-1,TRBJ2-7,TRBD2,CASSVPAGDEQYF,TGTGCCAGCAGTGTCCCCGCGGGGGACGAGCAGTACTTC
-,TRBV19,TRBJ2-7,TRBD2,CASSMVVSTSGSREQYF,TGTGCCAGTAGTATGGTTGTCAGTACTAGCGGGAGCCGCGAGCAGTACTTC
-,TRBV20-1,TRBJ1-4,-,CSASGGEKLFF,TGCAGTGCTAGCGGGGGTGAAAAACTGTTTTTT